This T cell receptor beta chain came from a study of cytomegalovirus exposure and HLA in healthy donors (TCRdb year 2017). At the level of the whole study: According to an earlier analysis of 550 to 750 of the donors, about 180 million T cells yielded 100 million or so unique TCR beta sequences and about 300 Gb of sequence data. About 330 gigabases of sequencing data and 91 million or so unique TCR sequences made up an early release that covered nearly 650 HLA-typed donors. Among the roughly 380 genotyped donors, about 85% belonged to the genetic ancestry cluster associated with self-reported Caucasian donors. The study was designed to test whether signatures of past pathogen exposure could be identified by cataloging public T cell receptors. The study used immunosequencing to profile the T cell repertoires of several hundred subjects and linked those repertoires to cytomegalovirus serostatus. In addition to the first cohort of 666 subjects, a separate validation cohort of over 90 different subjects was used. To predict cytomegalovirus infection status, the study combined high-throughput TCR immunosequencing, statistical association of individual TCRs with disease status, and machine learning. To study patterns of TCR occurrence, a later analysis re-analyzed previously published TCR beta repertoires from around 700 donors and added high-resolution HLA genotyping. The later analysis used no new phenotypic data to find candidate immune exposures, relying instead on TCR beta sequences and their occurrence across donors. In an earlier analysis of roughly 600 of the donors, high-throughput TCR beta sequencing was used to judge whether each TCR beta V gene segment behaved as functional or pseudogenic. Donor age, sex, ethnicity and CMV serostatus were compiled together with the repertoire data. Genome-wide SNP genotypes for about 65% of the 666 donors were used in a later genetic analysis, which treated that subset as a discovery cohort. Every discovery cohort repertoire had been produced on one sequencing platform. Both class I and class II loci were covered by HLA typing, at four-digit resolution. Typing coverage varied by locus: roughly 629-640 donors for A, B, C, DRB1 and DQB1; approximately 520 for DQA1; nearly 610 for DPA1; approximately 470 for DPB1. Several DR-DQ haplotypes were treated as single units for association and clustering because of strong linkage in the cohort. On average, about 200,000 unique TCR beta nucleotide sequences were sequenced per donor among a few hundred genotyped donors of the cohort, with 15% to 20% of those sequences being non-productive. What the authors observed across the whole study: A later analysis found that most CMV-associated TCR beta chains appeared HLA-restricted, with HLA associations seemingly driven largely by CMV exposure. In an earlier analysis of around 500 of the donors, most TCR beta V segments appeared in productive rearrangements about 87% or about 30% of the time, broadly matching IMGT annotations. Seventeen rarely observed V segments, including chromosome 9 orphons, were excluded from the earlier analysis of a few hundred of the donors because counts were too low. For the cohort, immune exposure information was limited to CMV serostatus. According to a later genetic analysis, donors in an Asian-associated ancestry cluster had fewer N-insertions in productive TCRs than the approximately 650-donor mean. A later genetic analysis associated a missense DCLRE1C variant with V-gene and J-gene trimming of TCR beta chains, and an independent cohort replicated the association. Linkage disequilibrium might explain the correlated functional status among segregating V segments, but an unknown experimental factor could not be ruled out. A further reported finding was that TCR beta sequences accurately predicted the HLA-A and HLA-B alleles for most subjects in the first cohort. Most TCR sequences were seen in very few donors, while some public TCRs were found in many individuals. When HLA alleles, especially DR and DQ, strongly co-occurred, attributing TCR associations to individual alleles was difficult. A later analysis associated approximately 17,000 TCR beta sequences with specific HLA alleles at a false discovery rate of 0.05. The sequencing pipeline was judged likely to have produced a cluster of highly shared sequence variants as a technical artifact. In vitro tests confirmed that a few of the cytomegalovirus-associated TCR beta chains recognize cytomegalovirus antigens. Roughly uniform sequencing depth across donors was assumed in presence/absence analyses, although this assumption may not hold. Only TCR beta chains were sequenced in this cohort, and the absence of alpha or paired-chain data limited detectable features. In a later analysis, HLA-associated TCR beta chains were found to be more clonally expanded and to have lower generation probabilities than equally common non-associated chains. Because HLA typing was missing for some donors at each locus, association tests included only the typed subset. Cytomegalovirus status was reported to be diagnosed by the classifier with high specificity and sensitivity in both the original and validation cohorts. It was suggested by the authors that the approach could potentially be generalized to other disease states and immunological phenotypes. In a later analysis, the rate of TCR association differed among HLA loci, with DRB1 alleles having the most associated TCRs and HLA-C alleles having the fewest. A later analysis reported that several top co-occurrence clusters appeared linked to parvovirus B19, influenza, CMV and Epstein-Barr virus. In the study, around 160 TCR beta chains were listed as associated with cytomegalovirus.

Points on this clone: What this receptor recognizes is not known. An end of the junction differs from the germline gene, which may be a read error.

The cohort was made up of 500 to 800 healthy bone marrow donors. Cohort members were all nominally healthy when sampled, although unrecorded immune exposures were likely present. The donor tested CMV seropositive, placing the donor among the roughly 270 seropositive members of the cohort. Every donor gave a peripheral blood sample, and the peripheral blood mononuclear cells from that sample were used for TCR beta sequencing. Genomic DNA extraction from the blood cell samples was performed with the Qiagen DNeasy Blood Extraction Kit. Library prep was done by the immunoSEQ multiplex PCR assay. For the multiplex PCR, a mixture combining 60 forward primers for TCR Vbeta segments and 13 reverse primers for TCR Jbeta segments was used. The CDR3 region of rearranged TCR beta genes was amplified from genomic DNA with a multiplex PCR assay. The amplified TCR beta libraries were sequenced on the Illumina HiSeq System as 87-base-pair reads. Processing in the source paper ran as follows. A later analysis counted tens of millions of unique TCR beta chains across the 550 to 750 repertoires, and about 10 million of these chains were shared by at least two donors. A nearest-neighbor algorithm error-corrected the raw reads and collapsed the reads into unique sequences, merging closely related sequences to remove PCR and sequencing errors. Alignment of CDR3 sequences to IMGT reference sequences was used to assign V, D and J gene segments. For a sequence to be retained, a match of at least six nucleotides was required to both a V gene segment and a J gene segment. A rearrangement counted as productive if the CDR3 had no stop codons and remained in frame with V and J, and every other rearrangement counted as non-productive. CDR3 was defined by IMGT convention, running from the second conserved V-encoded cysteine to the conserved J-encoded phenylalanine. The earlier analysis of 587 of the donors excluded sequences that lacked an unambiguous match to a single V gene segment. An earlier analysis of 587 of the donors classified V segments as functional when productive rearrangements were above 56.7% and as segregating when the standard deviation between donors was above 5%. A statistical classification framework was developed to diagnose cytomegalovirus status using the catalog of TCR beta chain sequences. In a later analysis, V and J genes were assigned by comparing TCR nucleotide sequences against IMGT/GENE-DB human TR gene sequences. In a later analysis, CDR3 sequences and most-parsimonious VDJ recombination scenarios were assigned using the TCRdist pipeline. A later analysis defined each TCR beta chain by its CDR3 amino acid sequence plus V-gene family, and excluded reads lacking a unique V-gene family. In a later analysis, approximately 590 highly shared, low-generation-probability nucleotide sequences were removed to address suspected cross-contamination and a sequencing artifact. A later analysis calculated a clonal expansion index for each public chain from normalized within-repertoire ranks of inferred template counts. In a later analysis, generation probabilities were computed with a VDJ recombination model fitted to out-of-frame rearrangements, and the resulting probabilities were checked against IGoR. In a later analysis, TCR-TCR, TCR-HLA and TCR-CMV co-occurrence was scored with hypergeometric tests, and a repertoire-size bias correction was applied to TCR pairs. A later analysis estimated false discovery rates by permuting HLA or CMV assignments 20 times. In a later analysis, co-occurring TCRs were grouped using DBSCAN, and TCRdist sequence similarity was added for clustering within HLA-allele-positive subsets. Repertoires with fewer than 30,000 or more than 120,000 public chains were left out of co-occurrence clustering, as were a handful of repertoires with anomalous nucleotide sharing. Entries here come from immuneACCESS through TCRdb and include only in-frame sequences with V and J called. Some clones fail to appear in such tables; in the studies checked, an unresolved V gene covers under half of the shortfall, and the cause of the remainder is unknown. That table furnishes V, J and clone size, whereas the DNA furnished D and trimming. The sample table records 150,000 to 200,000 clones; roughly four fifths of these occur just once. Clones ranked in the top ten supply under 5% of the sample.

This sequence was found in a girl aged 5-17 years in good health and CMV-seropositive. Sequencing was done on a sample of PBMCs.

At the DNA level, the sequence is TGTGCCAGCAGCTCCAGGGGTAAGAACATTGAAGCTTTCTTT. It translates as CASSSRGKNIEAFF. The rearranged chain carries TRBV7-3 and TRBJ1-1; the D gene is perhaps TRBD1, on 6 matching bases. From its cysteine to its phenylalanine, the CDR3 spans 14 amino acids. The sequence is cut down to CDR3 DNA, 42 bases in frame from base 1. From the germline V gene, CDR1 is SGHTA and CDR2 is FQGTGA.